This TCR beta chain came from a study of blood T cell repertoires in COVID-19. Overall study: Sites across the United States, Italy and Spain contributed samples from acute and convalescent COVID-19. PBMCs, B-cell-depleted T cells, or T cells provided the cDNA or gDNA that made up the material.

As handled by the study authors: Reference gene primer amplification yielded estimated nucleated cell counts. Produced via immunoSEQ multiplex PCR; TCRdb's table is partial and in-frame only. V, J and clone size were drawn from that table, and D and trimming were deduced from the DNA. The sample contains roughly 200,000 clones, approximately 81% of which appear only once. One Seattle source followed patients from active infection through their disease course. This CDR3 region has 13 residues. CDR1 and CDR2 from the germline V gene are SGHTA and FQGNSA. Trimming removed 1 base from V and 3 bases from J, with 6 bases in between.

The receptor comes from a woman older than 75 with COVID-19, enrolled during active disease. The specimen was peripheral blood. The chain joins TRBV7-2 to TRBJ1-2; D gene unclear. CDR3 region: CASSLELDYGYTF. CDR3 nucleotides: TGTGCCAGCAGCTTAGAACTGGACTATGGCTACACCTTC.